Each of the 7 T cell receptor beta chains below was sequenced from the same sample in a study of identical twins. TCRdb analysed the 5' RACE reads with MiXCR anew, one entry per CDR3 protein. The sample has 510,000 or so distinct CDR3 sequences, 12% to 15% seen once. These data were likewise used in another study, on yellow fever vaccine responses in identical twins.

The sequencing sample was made of CD4+ T cells sorted from blood. The receptor source for this set is a woman in her late teens or twenties in good health.

The gene calls are TRBV7-2 and TRBJ2-3; no clear D gene. The CDR3 extends over 13 amino acids. V was cut by 4 bases and J by 4 bases, with 9 bases left in between. Germline V gives CDR1 SGHTA, CDR2 FQGNSA. The CDR3 spells CASSWIIADTQYF. The CDR3 DNA reads as TGTGCCAGCAGCTGGATTATAGCAGATACGCAGTATTTT.

This clonotype was seen only a few times. The chain recombines TRBV5-1 with TRBJ2-3; perhaps TRBD2 as D (6 bases). This CDR3 has 15 residues. V lost 4 bases, J lost 3 bases, and 15 bases lay in between. Germline assignment: CDR1 SGHRS and CDR2 YFSETQ. The CDR3 reads CASSHGGVGTDTQYF. The CDR3 DNA reads TGCGCCAGCAGCCACGGGGGAGTTGGTACAGATACGCAGTATTTT.

The chain is built from TRBV5-1 and TRBJ2-3, with 7 bases lining up with TRBD2. Germline CDR1 and CDR2: SGHRS and YFSETQ. The junction had 4 bases not matched to a gene; V was cut back by 0 bases and J by 3 bases. The CDR3 extends over 15 amino acids. The CDR3 spells CASSLERGQTDTQYF. CDR3 DNA: TGCGCCAGCAGCTTGGAGCGGGGTCAGACAGATACGCAGTATTTT.

This clonotype was observed a few times. The rearrangement joins TRBV19 to TRBJ2-2, with TRBD2 as a possible D gene (6 bases). Germline V gene lookup returns CDR1 LNHDA and CDR2 SQIVND (reference sequence). V was pared by 2 bases and J by 4 bases, with 11 bases between. The length of the CDR3 is 15 residues. CDR3 sequence: CASSILVGGTGELFF. The CDR3 coding sequence is TGTGCCAGTAGTATACTAGTCGGGGGCACCGGGGAGCTGTTTTTT.

This rearrangement joins TRBV12-3 or TRBV12-4 to TRBJ1-6; no clear D. The CDR3 loop spans 16 amino acids. V lost 1 base, J lost 9 bases, and 16 bases lay in between. In DNA form, the CDR3 reads TGTGCCAGCAGTTTAGGGTCGGCAGCCCCAGGTTCACCCCTCCACTTT. Translating gives CASSLGSAAPGSPLHF.

This clonotype was recorded a few times. The genes are TRBV9 and TRBJ2-3; D is ambiguous. The CDR3 covers 14 residues. Trimming left V 0 bases short and J 0 bases short, with 5 bases between. Germline CDR1 reads SGDLS; CDR2 reads YYNGEE. Written as DNA, the CDR3 is TGTGCCAGCAGCGTAGCGTTGAGCACAGATACGCAGTATTTT. Amino acid sequence: CASSVALSTDTQYF.

This clonotype has a handful of counts. In nucleotides, the CDR3 is TGCGCCAGCAGCCAACTTACTAGCGGGAGCCACACCGGGGAGCTGTTTTTT. Its translation: CASSQLTSGSHTGELFF. The chain has TRBV4-1 and TRBJ2-2, with 11 nucleotides matching TRBD2. V was clipped by 2 bases and J by 3 bases; unmatched bases: 5. The CDR3 sequence is 17 residues long. In germline, CDR1 is MGHRA, CDR2 YSYEKL.